Listed below are T cell receptor beta chains from one sample, sequenced in a study of regulatory T cells in long-lasting Graves disease. TCRdb re-called the multiplex PCR reads with MiXCR, one entry per CDR3 protein. The data contain under 800,000 distinct CDR3 sequences, about 15% of them singletons. This sample also belongs to another study, concerning T cells in Graves' hyperthyroidism and ophthalmopathy.

The sequencing here drew on peripheral blood mononuclear cells (PBMCs), taken at new diagnosis, from a patient treated with antithyroid drugs. These receptors were obtained from a woman aged 25 to 39 with Graves disease. Each CDR3 is given without its conserved first and last residue.

>TRBV5-1
ASSLGVADSNQPQH
>TRBV18
ASSRAGVNSEQY
>TRBV12-3/TRBV12-4
ASSFRRESTDTQY
>TRBV28
ASSLYPIGGLYGYT
>TRBV3-1
ASSRRELWALH
>TRBV30
AWSGGPGNTIY
>TRBV6-1
ASTPLGGAGTEAF
>TRBV20-1
SAYRDWQPQH
>TRBV10-3
AISESTSGINEQF
>TRBV3-1
ASSHRGSFAYEQY
>TRBV11-2
ASSSQGLVNTGELF
>TRBV2
ASSEAGAGLGSPLH
>TRBV9
ASSPVFNSGTGAYEQY
>TRBV5-6
ASSLRTGERRNTEAF
>TRBV5-5
ASSAVGGVYEQY
>TRBV5-1
ASSSDGALGEQY
>TRBV5-4
ASSPKTSGSPNHQY
>TRBV6-5
ASSYSDTYYEQY
>TRBV7-8
ASSLAPGTGNTIY
>TRBV5-5
ASSLFGVGNTQY
>TRBV19
ATTDSGRAGNIQY
>TRBV18
ASSLREIKDEQF
>TRBV7-2
ASSLGLAGDGETQY
>TRBV10-1
ASSDGRASTDTQY
>TRBV12-3/TRBV12-4
ASTLGWGPQEAF
>TRBV2
ASRTGKGHEQF
>TRBV28
ASSSDPGPFNEKLF
>TRBV9
ASSVESGNNQPQH
>TRBV19
ASSIFSGVELF
>TRBV28
ASSFLPEETQY
>TRBV5-1
ASSGLVSDTQY
>TRBV5-6
ASSSPLGRGGKTHEQY
>TRBV24-1
ATGGERWWETQY
>TRBV28
ASTWAGLTYEQY
>TRBV15
ATSRDLQYEQY
>TRBV6-1
ASSRYRSSGTGELF
>TRBV5-1
ASSSERQGLSEKLF
>TRBV18
ASSPREDEQF
>TRBV6-1
ASRIQGLDNQPQH
>TRBV6-5
ASSSDRGHSYEQY
>TRBV12-3/TRBV12-4
ASSVSLTRGVGNGYT
>TRBV3-1
ASSRVRGIADTQY
>TRBV15
ATSRDSNTGTGNQPQH
>TRBV6-1
ASSERRGLNTEAF
>TRBV28
ASTITGAEAF
>TRBV20-1
SARSQGDKNIQY
>TRBV9
ASSVEPLATGNTIY
>TRBV5-6
ASSPWDRLNYGYT
>TRBV6-1
ASSRRRYKETQY
>TRBV9
ASSVEDIGSPSNEQF
>TRBV5-4
ASSSDRKSEAF
>TRBV20-1
SAPRGSYDEQY
>TRBV6-5
ASSYGSRNNSPLH
>TRBV27
ASSTGTSGNQPQH